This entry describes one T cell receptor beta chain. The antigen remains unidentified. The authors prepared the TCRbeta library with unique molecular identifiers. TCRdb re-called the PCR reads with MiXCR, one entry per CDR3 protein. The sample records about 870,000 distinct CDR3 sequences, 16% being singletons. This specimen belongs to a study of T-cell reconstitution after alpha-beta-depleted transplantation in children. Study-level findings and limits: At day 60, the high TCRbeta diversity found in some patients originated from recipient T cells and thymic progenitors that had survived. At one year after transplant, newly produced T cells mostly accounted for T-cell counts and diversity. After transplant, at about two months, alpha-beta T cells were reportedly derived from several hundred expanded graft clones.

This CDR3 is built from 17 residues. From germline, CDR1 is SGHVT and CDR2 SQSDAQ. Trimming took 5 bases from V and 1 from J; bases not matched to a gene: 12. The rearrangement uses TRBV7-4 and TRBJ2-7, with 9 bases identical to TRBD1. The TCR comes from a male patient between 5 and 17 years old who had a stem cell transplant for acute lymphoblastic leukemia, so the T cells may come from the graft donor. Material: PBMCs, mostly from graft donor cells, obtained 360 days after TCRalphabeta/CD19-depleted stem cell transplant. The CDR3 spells CASSAPDRDRASYEQYF. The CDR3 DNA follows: TGTGCCAGCAGCGCACCAGATCGGGACAGGGCTTCCTACGAGCAGTACTTC.